This T cell receptor (beta chain) appears in the sequencing data of a study of beta chain features in type 1 diabetes (dated by TCRdb to 2017 to 2018). With regard to the full study: Mean age, gender distribution, total cell number and subset yield did not differ between patients and healthy donors. The study compared TCRB repertoires of sorted circulating CD4+ T cell subsets between recently diagnosed type 1 diabetes patients and matched healthy donors. A total of roughly 100,000,000 sorted cells were examined across all samples, and the number of cells per subset was strongly correlated with RNA yield. Regulatory and stem cell-like memory subsets were isolated from only 8 patients and 8 healthy donors, whereas naive and central memory subsets came from all 28 donors.

Note on this clone: Which antigen it targets is not known. No base qualities exist here, and no much larger clone lies one base off it.

The CDR3 sequence holds 19 residues, the cysteine and phenylalanine included. The kept DNA is CDR3 alone, 57 bases in frame from the first base. V is pruned by 9 bases and J by 0 bases, leaving 18 bases of the junction without a gene match. From the germline V gene, CDR1 is SGHDN and CDR2 is FVKESK. On the study overall, not on this receptor specifically: Because cDNA was sequenced instead of genomic DNA, activated cells with high expression could be over-represented, although the groups did not differ in activation or CD3 levels. Patients with type 1 diabetes made fewer insertions and deleted more nucleotides at VDJ recombination sites, implying thymic rearrangement abnormalities. PCR might favor shorter templates, but patient and control samples were amplified and corrected together, so any skew would affect both groups equally. In all four CD4+ subsets, TCRB CDR3 length was moderately but significantly shorter in type 1 diabetes patients. Because small numbers of individuals were included in the HLA sub-analyses, any influence of HLA type on TCRB rearrangement was left unresolved. Naive, central memory and regulatory TCRB repertoires appeared to be more similar among patients than among healthy donors.

Each donor gave one peripheral blood draw, averaging approximately 0.12 L, which was collected into heparinised tubes. Naive, central memory, regulatory and stem cell-like memory CD4+ T cells were sorted on a BD FACSAria II using a panel including CD45RO, CCR7, CD25, CD127, CD95 and CD27. All sorted populations exceeded 98% purity. PBMCs were isolated right away by Lymphoprep density gradient centrifugation and were stained directly, without culture. So that batch effects would be minimized, each experiment stained and sorted samples in pairs, pairing one healthy donor with one patient. The entire isolated RNA was reverse transcribed using the High Capacity cDNA Reverse Transcription Kit, and thus expressed TCRB transcripts were sequenced. Deep immunoSEQ sequencing was applied to naive, central memory and regulatory T cell samples, giving an average of about 3.8 million total reads per sample. After sorted cells were lysed in RLT buffer, RNA was extracted with DNase-treated RNeasy Micro or Mini kits, with the choice depending on cell number. Each cell subset was processed on its own to prevent cross-contamination, while patient and healthy donor samples were processed together. Using the immunoSEQ multiplex PCR, TCRB sequences were amplified from cDNA into 87-bp fragments spanning the CDR3 region. Sequencing of the amplicons was performed on the Illumina HiSeq platform. Per the authors' processing: PCR bias was computationally corrected using synthetic template baselines, reads within Hamming distance 2 were collapsed, and singletons that could not be merged were discarded. Reads were aligned against IMGT so that V, D and J genes, CDR3 length and insertions or deletions at six rearrangement sites could be assigned. Within each subset, clonotype counts were normalized to the number of sorted cells before true diversity and Gini coefficients were calculated with the tcR R package. The overlap coefficient, calculated on TCRB nucleotide sequences, was used to quantify repertoire sharing. TCRdb obtained this table from immuneACCESS and retained in-frame rearrangements with V and J assigned. These tables miss some clones; where compared with another copy, unresolved V genes account for less than half of the shortfall, and the remainder is unexplained. From that table come the V and J calls and clone size; the DNA was used to work out D and trimming. Here the sample has about 150,000 clones; roughly 9% occur a single time. In total, the top ten clones hold about 0.65% of the sample.

The clonotype originates from a woman aged 30 to 39 with type 1 diabetes. The chain was built from TRBV14 and TRBJ2-7; the central 12 bases match TRBD2. What was sequenced was central memory CD4+ T cells from blood. The bases are TGTGCCAGTTCGAAATTTGGACTAGCGGGAACTCTTGACTCCTACGAGCAGTACTTC. It is translated as CASSKFGLAGTLDSYEQYF.